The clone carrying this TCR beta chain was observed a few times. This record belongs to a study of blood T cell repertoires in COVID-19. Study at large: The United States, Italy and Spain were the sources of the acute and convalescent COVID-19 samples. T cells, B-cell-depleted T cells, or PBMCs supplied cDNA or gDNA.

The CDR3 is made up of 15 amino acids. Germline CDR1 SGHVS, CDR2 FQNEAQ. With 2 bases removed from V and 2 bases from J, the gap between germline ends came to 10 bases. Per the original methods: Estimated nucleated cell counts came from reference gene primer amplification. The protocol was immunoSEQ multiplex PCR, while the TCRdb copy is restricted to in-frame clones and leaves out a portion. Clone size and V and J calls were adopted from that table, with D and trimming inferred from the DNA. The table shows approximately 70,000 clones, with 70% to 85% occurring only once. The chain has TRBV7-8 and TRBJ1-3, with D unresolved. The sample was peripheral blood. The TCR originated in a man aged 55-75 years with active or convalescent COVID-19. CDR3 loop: CASSLIGRAGNTIYF. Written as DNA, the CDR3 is TGTGCCAGCAGCTTAATCGGGAGAGCTGGAAACACCATATATTTT.